Each of the 32 T cell receptor beta chains below was sequenced from the same sample in a study of blood T cell repertoires in COVID-19. Some clones are missing from TCRdb's copy, which holds only in-frame ones; the method was immunoSEQ multiplex PCR. The profile shows tens of thousands of clones, around 80% of them singletons. Sequencing was done on a sample of peripheral blood. The receptors were gathered from a human donor in a cohort sampled during active COVID-19.

The chain uses TRBV19 and TRBJ1-5, with D possibly TRBD1 on 5 matching bases. Germline CDR1 LNHDA, CDR2 SQIVND (reference sequence). The CDR3 length is 14 residues. Between the trimmed V and J ends, which lost 0 bases and 2 bases, there was a span of 5 bases. CDR3 coding DNA: TGTGCCAGTAGTATAGAAGGGGGCAATCAGCCCCAGCATTTT. Amino acid sequence: CASSIEGGNQPQHF.

The J gene is TRBJ1-4, the V gene TRBV5-6; D possibly corresponds to TRBD1 (6 bases). The V and J ends lost 2 bases and 6 bases respectively, with 14 bases between them. Germline lookup yields CDR1 SGHDT and CDR2 YYEEEE. This CDR3 has 15 amino acids. The CDR3 protein is CASSLLGTNHEKLFF. The CDR3, as DNA: TGTGCCAGCAGCTTACTAGGGACAAACCATGAAAAACTGTTTTTT.

The genes are TRBV6-5 and TRBJ1-6, with D maybe TRBD1 (6 bases). The CDR3 has 14 residues. V shed 5 bases and J shed 7 bases, with 12 bases lying between them. Germline V lookup: CDR1 MNHEY, CDR2 SVGAGI. CDR3 bases: TGTGCCAGCAGTAGGGGGGAGGGAAATTCACCCCTCCACTTT. Residues: CASSRGEGNSPLHF.

This clone was picked up one time. This chain's CDR3 is CAISETQLAGLTDTQYF. DNA of the CDR3: TGTGCCATCAGCGAGACACAGCTAGCGGGACTCACAGATACGCAGTATTTT. V and J are TRBV10-3 and TRBJ2-3; 9 bases fit TRBD2. This CDR3 has 17 amino acids. Germline V lookup: CDR1 ENHRY, CDR2 SYGVKD. Unmatched junction bases numbered 12, after V lost 6 bases and J lost 2 bases.

The chain is built from TRBV6-5 and TRBJ1-1; D might be TRBD1 (6 bases). CDR3 length: 15 residues. Per the germline V gene, CDR1 is MNHEY and CDR2 is SVGAGI. Trimming stripped 4 bases from V and 4 bases from J, with 16 bases between. CDR3 in amino acids: CASSSRDTGVTEAFF. As DNA, the CDR3 is TGTGCCAGCAGTTCCCGGGACACCGGAGTCACTGAAGCTTTCTTT.

J is TRBJ1-2 and V is TRBV5-4, with D possibly matching TRBD1 (5 bases). Germline CDR1 is SGHNT and CDR2 is YYREEE (reference sequence). The CDR3 is 16 amino acids. Trimming took 0 bases from V and 3 from J, leaving 15 bases between them. Written as DNA, the CDR3 is TGTGCCAGCAGCTTGGAGGTGGGGGGAGGGCACTATGGCTACACCTTC. Translation gives CASSLEVGGGHYGYTF.

Only a few counts were recorded for this clone. The chain couples TRBV28 to TRBJ2-7, with 11 positions matching TRBD1. The germline CDR1 and CDR2 sequences are MDHEN and SYDVKM. This CDR3 is built from 17 residues. J lost 6 bases, V lost 3 bases, and 13 bases had no gene match. CDR3 bases: TGTGCCAGCAGTTTTTATGCCGTTAGGACAGGGGGCACCGAGCAGTACTTC. Amino acids: CASSFYAVRTGGTEQYF.

This clone has just one count. This sequence joins TRBV4-1 and TRBJ1-1; D perhaps matches TRBD1 (5 bases). Germline CDR1 is MGHRA and CDR2 is YSYEKL. The V and J ends lost 7 bases and 4 bases respectively, with 10 bases between them. The length of the CDR3 is 12 residues. Here the CDR3 DNA reads TGCGCCAGCACAGGGCCGTCCACTGAAGCTTTCTTT. Its translation: CASTGPSTEAFF.

The rearrangement links TRBV7-8 to TRBJ2-3, with a tentative D call TRBD1 (6 bases). Germline loops: CDR1 SGHVS, CDR2 FQNEAQ. The V end lost 3 bases, the J end lost 3 bases, and 16 bases lay between the germline ends. The CDR3 totals 16 residues. The CDR3 bases are TGTGCCAGCAGCTTCTCGACAGGCGCAAGAACAGATACGCAGTATTTT. As protein: CASSFSTGARTDTQYF.

J is TRBJ2-7 and V is TRBV11-2; D possibly corresponds to TRBD2 (6 bases). CDR1 SGHAT and CDR2 FQNNGV come from the germline V gene. This CDR3 is built from 12 residues. V was clipped by 3 bases and J by 5 bases, with 8 bases between them. The CDR3 coding sequence is TGTGCCAGCAGCTTCTGGGGGGACGAGCAGTACTTC. It is translated as CASSFWGDEQYF.

This clone showed up just once. The chain employs TRBV2 and TRBJ2-1; 9 positions agree with TRBD2. CDR1 and CDR2 from the germline V gene are SNHLY and FYNNEI. With 3 bases clipped from V and 13 bases from J, the junction kept 7 bases outside the gene matches. CDR3 length equals 13 residues. This CDR3 reads CASSDSLAGTQFF. DNA of the CDR3: TGTGCCAGCAGTGATAGTCTAGCGGGAACACAGTTCTTC.

The chain recombines TRBV4-2 with TRBJ2-7, with D hard to call. The CDR3 consists of 14 residues. The germline V gene encodes CDR1 LGHNA and CDR2 YNFKEQ. The V and J ends lost 5 bases and 4 bases respectively, with 15 bases between them. DNA of the CDR3: TGTGCCAGCAGCTCCTTTGGAGACGGGTACGAGCAGTACTTC. Protein sequence: CASSSFGDGYEQYF.

The V gene is TRBV7-9, the J gene TRBJ1-3; a possible D gene is TRBD1 (6 bases). Germline assignment: CDR1 SEHNR and CDR2 FQNEAQ (reference sequence). This CDR3 has 14 amino acids. Deletions cut 4 bases from V and 4 bases from J, with 11 bases between. CDR3 sequence reads: CASSSGGTGNTIYF. DNA for the CDR3: TGTGCCAGCAGCTCCGGGGGGACAGGAAACACCATATATTTT.

The CDR3, as DNA: TGCGCCAGCAGCTTGGAGGCGGGGCTCGGGGAGCAGTACTTC. Its translation is CASSLEAGLGEQYF. V and J are TRBV5-1 and TRBJ2-7; D is possibly TRBD2 (6 bases). Trimming removed 0 bases at V and 7 bases at J, with 14 bases between. CDR3 length: 14 residues. CDR1 and CDR2 (germline): SGHRS, YFSETQ.

This sequence joins TRBV7-6 and TRBJ1-3; perhaps TRBD1 as D (5 bases). The germline V and J ends were trimmed by 1 base and 1 base, with 14 bases remaining between them. The CDR3 covers 17 residues. In germline, CDR1 is SGHVS, CDR2 FNYEAQ. This CDR3 reads CASSLDPGMRSGNTIYF. CDR3 bases: TGTGCCAGCAGCTTAGATCCAGGGATGAGGTCTGGAAACACCATATATTTT.

The chain couples TRBV28 to TRBJ2-3; D ambiguous. Germline V gene lookup returns CDR1 MDHEN and CDR2 SYDVKM. This CDR3 comprises 14 residues. V was shortened by 2 bases and J by 2 bases, with 8 bases between the two germline ends. Written as DNA, the CDR3 is TGTGCCAGCAGTTTAGGGCTTTACACAGATACGCAGTATTTT. This codes for CASSLGLYTDTQYF.

V usage is TRBV19 and J usage is TRBJ2-1, with TRBD2 as a possible D gene (5 bases). Trimming pared 2 bases from V and 8 bases from J, leaving 16 bases between. The CDR3 runs 15 residues. Germline CDR1 is LNHDA and CDR2 is SQIVND (reference sequence). The CDR3 spells CASSIWSSPGDEQFF. CDR3 sequence (DNA): TGTGCCAGTAGTATATGGAGTTCTCCCGGGGATGAGCAGTTCTTC.

This clone was counted only a few times. This chain uses TRBV12-3 or TRBV12-4 with TRBJ2-3; TRBD1 matches at 10 bases. With 8 bases clipped from V and 6 bases from J, the junction kept 5 bases outside the gene matches. This CDR3 region has 13 residues. The CDR3 loop reads CASLDRGFDTQYF. The CDR3 DNA is TGTGCCAGCCTGGACAGGGGGTTCGATACGCAGTATTTT.

The chain has TRBV2 and TRBJ2-7; TRBD2 aligns across 8 bases. This CDR3 is built from 17 residues. The V segment lost 8 bases and the J segment 0 bases; nucleotides outside the gene matches: 15. The V gene's germline CDR1 is SNHLY and CDR2 FYNNEI. In DNA, the CDR3 is TGTGCCAGCGGTCGGGGCTCCTTAGCGGGGAACTCCTACGAGCAGTACTTC. It encodes CASGRGSLAGNSYEQYF.

J is TRBJ1-1 and V is TRBV10-3, with no clear D. CDR1 ENHRY and CDR2 SYGVKD come from the germline V gene. Trimming shortened V by 6 bases and J by 6 bases, and 14 bases separated the two germline ends. This CDR3 contains 13 residues. CDR3 in DNA: TGTGCCATCAGCGGTCGGGTCGGCTCTGAAGCTTTCTTT. Translated, it gives CAISGRVGSEAFF.

This chain uses TRBV24-1 with TRBJ2-1; 11 bases fit TRBD2. The CDR3 loop spans 16 amino acids. Germline V gene data show CDR1 as KGHDR and CDR2 as SFDVKD. V lost 7 bases, J lost 8 bases, and 12 bases stayed unmatched. The CDR3 reads CATSALLAGEDDEQFF. As DNA, the CDR3 is TGTGCCACCAGCGCCTTACTAGCGGGAGAAGACGATGAGCAGTTCTTC.

This rearrangement joins TRBV2 to TRBJ1-5, with D hard to call. V lost 5 bases and J lost 6, with 17 bases in between. The germline CDR1 and CDR2 sequences are SNHLY and FYNNEI. The CDR3 is 15 amino acids. The CDR3 nucleotides read TGTGCCAGCAGTCCTCCGGGGTCTAGGTCTCAGCCCCAGCATTTT. Translated, it gives CASSPPGSRSQPQHF.

The gene calls are TRBV6-6 and TRBJ1-3; TRBD1 agrees at 10 bases. Germline V lookup: CDR1 MNHNY, CDR2 SVGAGI (reference sequence). The CDR3 contains 14 residues. V lost 5 bases to trimming and J lost 13 bases; unmatched junction nucleotides: 11. For the CDR3, the DNA is TGTGCCAGCAGTCGTTCCGGGACAGGGGTACAAATATATTTT. Translated, it gives CASSRSGTGVQIYF.

This rearrangement joins TRBV20-1 to TRBJ2-7; perhaps TRBD2 as D (6 bases). Trimming took 3 bases from V and 0 from J, leaving 15 bases between them. Germline-derived CDR1 and CDR2 are DFQATT and SNEGSKA (reference sequence). This CDR3 is built from 15 residues. This CDR3 is CSASGDWGVSYEQYF. The CDR3 bases are TGCAGTGCTAGTGGGGACTGGGGAGTCTCCTACGAGCAGTACTTC.

CDR3 coding DNA: TGTGCCAGCAGCCTCAGGACAGGGAGGGATACGCAGTATTTT. Translated, it gives CASSLRTGRDTQYF. V and J are TRBV13 and TRBJ2-3; 8 bases agree with TRBD1. The J segment lost 6 bases and the V segment lost 5 bases, leaving 7 bases of the junction unmatched. From germline, CDR1 is PRHDT and CDR2 FYEKMQ (reference sequence). The CDR3 has 14 amino acids.

The V gene is TRBV28, the J gene TRBJ1-2; 9 nucleotides match TRBD1. CDR1 and CDR2 from the germline V gene are MDHEN and SYDVKM. The length of the CDR3 is 14 residues. The V gene end was trimmed by 5 bases and the J gene end by 3 bases; junction bases not matched to a gene: 4. The CDR3 region is CASSQQGAYYGYTF. The CDR3 DNA reads as TGTGCCAGCAGTCAACAGGGGGCATACTATGGCTACACCTTC.

This sequence joins TRBV28 and TRBJ2-7; D unclear. The CDR3 has 13 residues. V dropped 7 bases and J dropped 3 bases, with 13 bases sitting between them. Germline V gene data show CDR1 as MDHEN and CDR2 as SYDVKM. The CDR3 region has the DNA TGTGCCAGCATGGAAAACAGAGACTACGAGCAGTACTTC. Protein: CASMENRDYEQYF.

This clone was detected once. V is TRBV4-1 and J is TRBJ1-4, with D unresolved. CDR1 is MGHRA, CDR2 YSYEKL, per germline. The V gene lost 3 bases and the J gene lost 7 bases, with 9 bases spanning the gap. The CDR3 covers 13 residues. The CDR3 bases are TGCGCCAGCAGCCATACTATACTTGAAAAACTGTTTTTT. It codes for CASSHTILEKLFF.

The J gene is TRBJ1-2, the V gene TRBV6-5; 8 bases map to TRBD1. The CDR3 runs to 14 residues. V trimming: 6 bases; J trimming: 0 bases; junction bases outside the gene matches: 3. Germline CDR1 is MNHEY and CDR2 is SVGAGI. CDR3 region: CASSDRGSNYGYTF. Written as DNA, the CDR3 is TGTGCCAGCAGCGACAGGGGCTCTAACTATGGCTACACCTTC.

This clone was seen once. The chain recombines TRBV28 with TRBJ2-3; TRBD2 matches 7 bases. Germline V gives CDR1 MDHEN, CDR2 SYDVKM. Trimming removed 6 bases from V and 6 bases from J; junction bases left unmatched: 12. This CDR3 has 15 amino acids. The CDR3 protein is CASSLGLVQEDTQYF. CDR3 sequence (DNA): TGTGCCAGCAGCCTAGGACTAGTACAAGAGGATACGCAGTATTTT.

The CDR3 DNA reads as TGTGCCAGCAGTTATGAACTGGCGGGGCGCTCCTACGAGCAGTACTTC. Amino acid sequence: CASSYELAGRSYEQYF. The chain couples TRBV28 to TRBJ2-7; TRBD2 is a possible D gene (6 bases). The germline gives CDR1 MDHEN, CDR2 SYDVKM. The length of the CDR3 is 16 residues. Trimming removed 4 bases from V and 0 bases from J, with 16 bases in between.

The chain combines TRBV5-1 with TRBJ2-1; 10 nucleotides agree with TRBD2. J lost 0 bases, V lost 4 bases, and 4 bases had no gene match. The CDR3 contains 16 residues. Looked up from germline, CDR1 is SGHRS and CDR2 is YFSETQ. The CDR3 nucleotides read TGCGCCAGCAGCATACTAGCGGGAAGCTCCTACAATGAGCAGTTCTTC. Its translation: CASSILAGSSYNEQFF.